These 27 T cell receptor beta chains came from one sample sequenced in a study of blood T cells in healthy people across ages. Alongside a J-beta primer mix, a sample-barcoded 5' primer served in a second PCR lasting 7 to 11 cycles. TCRdb recomputed calls from the 5' RACE reads with MiXCR, one row per CDR3 protein. The data show roughly 1.9 million distinct CDR3 sequences, more than 35% seen once. Sequencing was performed on blood. These receptors were taken from a human donor in good health.

CDR3 in amino acids: CASSLPPSGGRREQFF. CDR3 in DNA: TGTGCCAGCAGTTTGCCTCCTAGCGGGGGACGACGTGAGCAGTTCTTC. The chain is built from TRBV27 and TRBJ2-1; 10 bases map to TRBD2. CDR3 length equals 16 residues. V lost 3 bases to trimming and J lost 9 bases; unmatched junction nucleotides: 11. Germline CDR1 MNHEY, CDR2 SMNVEV (reference sequence).

In its sample, this clonotype was seen a few times. V usage is TRBV18 and J usage is TRBJ2-1, with 9 bases aligning to TRBD2. The CDR3 consists of 14 residues. V lost 6 bases to trimming and J lost 5 bases; unmatched junction nucleotides: 5. The germline V gene encodes CDR1 KGHSH and CDR2 LQKENI. CDR3 in amino acids: CASSSSGVNNEQFF. DNA for the CDR3: TGTGCCAGCTCCTCTAGCGGGGTCAACAATGAGCAGTTCTTC.

This clonotype was detected a few times. The junction does not match germline at one end; this may be a read error. This chain connects TRBV7-3 to TRBJ2-1, with TRBD2 matching over 14 bases. This CDR3 contains 19 residues. CDR1 is SGHTA, CDR2 FQGTGA, per germline. The CDR3 region has the DNA TGTGCCAGCAGCCCCGAGAGGACTAGCGGGGGGTACTCGGGGAATGAGCGGTTCTTC. Encoded protein: CASSPERTSGGYSGNERFF.

The table lists this clonotype with a few counts. The chain carries TRBV6-5 and TRBJ2-5; TRBD1 or TRBD2 may be the D gene (6 bases each). The J call may not be correct, given that the DNA end is closer to TRBJ2-7. CDR3 size: 15 residues. CDR1 MNHEY and CDR2 SVGAGI come from the germline V gene. CDR3 bases: TGTGCCAGCAGTTACAAACGGGGGCTATTTGACGAGCAGTACTTC. Encoded protein: CASSYKRGLFDEQYF.

The chain carries TRBV5-1 and TRBJ2-1; D gene uncertain. Germline V CDR1 and CDR2: SGHRS, YFSETQ. CDR3 length equals 13 residues. V lost 3 bases and J lost 5, with 9 bases in between. CDR3: CASSYHGDNEQFF. CDR3 sequence (DNA): TGCGCCAGCAGCTACCACGGTGACAATGAGCAGTTCTTC. The full variable domain, in which reference TRBV5-1 and TRBJ2-1 provide the parts outside the CDR3, is KAGVTQTPRYLIKTRGQQVTLSCSPISGHRSVSWYQQTPGQGLQFLFEYFSETQRNKGNFPGRFSGRQFSNSRSEMNVSTLELGDSALYLCASSYHGDNEQFFGPGTRLTVL.

As regards this clonotype: Germline and junction disagree at one end, which may indicate a read error. The rearrangement links TRBV7-2 to TRBJ1-1; no definite D call. CDR1 is SGHTA and CDR2 is FQGNSA in the germline V gene. This CDR3 has 15 residues. In nucleotides, the CDR3 is TGTGCCAGCGGCTTAGCGCAGTCCTTGGGGACTGAAGCTTTCTTT. Translating gives CASGLAQSLGTEAFF.

The rearrangement joins TRBV20-1 to TRBJ2-7; the D gene is possibly TRBD1 (6 bases). CDR1 is DFQATT, CDR2 SNEGSKA, per germline (reference sequence). The CDR3 is made up of 12 amino acids. V shed 1 base and J shed 7 bases, with 11 bases lying between them. The CDR3 region is CSARVGAGEQYF. Written as DNA, the CDR3 is TGCAGTGCTAGAGTGGGGGCTGGGGAGCAGTACTTC.

The chain combines TRBV7-9 with TRBJ1-1, with D perhaps TRBD1 (6 bases). Germline CDR1 is SEHNR and CDR2 is FQNEAQ (reference sequence). The V gene lost 8 bases and the J gene lost 5 bases, with 9 bases spanning the gap. The CDR3 contains 11 residues. The CDR3 DNA sequence: TGTGCCAGCCAGGGGCGTACTGAAGCTTTCTTT. Amino acids: CASQGRTEAFF.

The CDR3 sequence: CASSFSVRVSNQPQHF. The CDR3 nucleotides read TGTGCCAGCAGTTTCTCAGTCAGAGTTAGCAATCAGCCCCAGCATTTT. V gene TRBV12-3 or TRBV12-4 combines with J gene TRBJ1-5; D gene ambiguous. The V end was cut by 3 bases, the J end by 0 bases, with 12 bases between. The CDR3 covers 16 residues.

This clonotype was found many times. This sequence joins TRBV20-1 and TRBJ2-7; D is uncertain. The V gene lost 0 bases and the J gene lost 3 bases, with 9 bases spanning the gap. The CDR3 is 13 amino acids. CDR1 is DFQATT and CDR2 is SNEGSKA in the germline V gene (reference sequence). CDR3 in DNA: TGCAGTGCTAGAGATCTCCGCGACTACGAGCAGTACTTC. Residues: CSARDLRDYEQYF.

Comment on this clonotype: The germline gene is not matched at one end of the junction; a read error may be the cause. The chain recombines TRBV6-5 with TRBJ1-1; the match to TRBD1 covers 7 bases. Germline values: CDR1 MNHEY, CDR2 SVGAGI. The CDR3 loop spans 13 amino acids. The CDR3 nucleotides read TGTGCCAACAGGGGACAGCCGAACACTGGAGCTTTCTTT. This sequence encodes CANRGQPNTGAFF.

This clonotype was observed a few times. The V call is TRBV4-3, the J call TRBJ2-7; 7 nucleotides match TRBD1. CDR3 length: 19 residues. V gave up 0 bases and J gave up 0 bases; unmatched junction bases: 14. The germline V gene has CDR1 LGHNA and CDR2 YSLEER. The CDR3 DNA follows: TGCGCCAGCAGCCAAGAAGGGAACCTAGGGGGCACCAGCTCCTACGAGCAGTACTTC. It is translated as CASSQEGNLGGTSSYEQYF.

As to this clonotype: A much larger clone is a single base away; this may be a read error. CDR3 protein: CATTTGLGANVRTF. As DNA, the CDR3 is TGTGCCACAACTACAGGGCTTGGGGCCAACGTCCGGACTTTC. This sequence joins TRBV3-1 and TRBJ2-6, with D maybe TRBD1 (6 bases). There are 14 residues in the CDR3. Germline values: CDR1 LGHDT, CDR2 YNNKEL (reference sequence).

The chain links TRBV6-2 or TRBV6-3 to TRBJ2-7, with 7 bases matching TRBD1. Germline CDR1 is MNHEY and CDR2 is SVGEGT. The CDR3 runs 13 residues. V trimming: 2 bases; J trimming: 5 bases; junction bases outside the gene matches: 3. CDR3 amino acids: CASSYRTGNEQYF. The CDR3 DNA reads as TGTGCCAGCAGTTACCGGACAGGCAACGAGCAGTACTTC.

This clonotype was counted between two and nine times. The J gene is TRBJ2-7, the V gene TRBV28; no firm D call. V dropped 4 bases and J dropped 2 bases, with 9 bases sitting between them. This CDR3 spans 13 amino acids. CDR1 MDHEN and CDR2 SYDVKM come from the germline V gene. The CDR3 nucleotides are TGTGCCAGCAGTTCCAGCAACCCCTACGAGCAGTACTTC. This translates into CASSSSNPYEQYF.

This clonotype was counted a single time. Written as DNA, the CDR3 is TGTGCCATCAGCCCAGGCGGAGGGGCGTTTGAGGGCTACACCTTC. Protein: CAISPGGGAFEGYTF. The V and J genes are TRBV10-3 and TRBJ1-2; D is perhaps TRBD1 (5 bases). The CDR3 contains 15 residues. The germline V and J ends were trimmed by 6 bases and 8 bases, with 22 bases remaining between them. Germline-derived CDR1 and CDR2 are ENHRY and SYGVKD.

In its sample, this clonotype was seen once. For the CDR3, the DNA is TGTGCCAGCAGTTCCGGCGGGGGGAAGAATGAGCAGTTCTTC. This gives the protein CASSSGGGKNEQFF. The chain carries TRBV12-3 or TRBV12-4 and TRBJ2-1; 8 nucleotides line up with TRBD2. The V and J ends lost 4 bases and 7 bases, in that order; junction bases with no gene match: 6. This CDR3 is 14 amino acids long.

This clonotype was picked up many times. The chain employs TRBV7-9 and TRBJ2-7; 7 bases align to TRBD1. The CDR3 spans 14 residues. The V and J ends lost 3 bases and 2 bases, in that order; junction bases with no gene match: 4. Per germline, CDR1 SEHNR and CDR2 FQNEAQ (reference sequence). The CDR3 is CASSFTGDTYEQYF. Here the CDR3 DNA reads TGTGCCAGCAGCTTCACAGGGGATACCTACGAGCAGTACTTC.

V usage is TRBV4-3 and J usage is TRBJ2-5; D not resolved. This CDR3 comprises 13 residues. Trimming stripped 1 base from V and 3 bases from J, with 6 bases between. Germline-derived CDR1 and CDR2 are LGHNA and YSLEER. CDR3 nucleotide sequence: TGCGCCAGCAGCCAAGGCAATGAAGAGACCCAGTACTTC. The encoded protein is CASSQGNEETQYF.

The J gene is TRBJ2-3, the V gene TRBV10-3; TRBD2 matches at 9 bases. The CDR3 is 16 residues long. The germline gives CDR1 ENHRY, CDR2 SYGVKD. V trimming: 6 bases; J trimming: 2 bases; junction bases outside the gene matches: 9. CDR3 nucleotides: TGTGCCATCAGCAAAGGGGGCGGGGGGGCCACAGATACGCAGTATTTT. It specifies CAISKGGGGATDTQYF.

For this clonotype: The junction differs from germline at one of its ends, possibly a read error. V gene TRBV7-9 combines with J gene TRBJ2-6, with TRBD2 as a possible D gene (7 bases). The germline V gene encodes CDR1 SEHNR and CDR2 FQNEAQ (reference sequence). This CDR3 spans 17 amino acids. CDR3 DNA: TGTGCCAGCAGCTTAATCCCCGGGGGGCCTGGGACCAACGTCCTGACTTTC. Its translation is CASSLIPGGPGTNVLTF.

This clonotype was detected a few times. The chain has TRBV6-4 and TRBJ2-3; D is ambiguous. Trimming took off 10 bases at V and 1 base at J, with 15 bases between the two ends. The CDR3 covers 14 residues. Germline V gene lookup returns CDR1 MRHNA and CDR2 SNTAGT. The CDR3 nucleotides read TGTGCCACCCCCCGAGAAAGCGGCACAGATACGCAGTATTTT. Translated, it gives CATPRESGTDTQYF.

This clonotype was picked up a small number of times. The gene calls are TRBV4-1 and TRBJ2-7, with TRBD1 matching 11 bases. Germline trimming cut 2 bases from V and 3 bases from J; bases unmatched to any gene: 12. The germline CDR1 and CDR2 sequences are MGHRA and YSYEKL. This CDR3 is built from 18 residues. CDR3 nucleotides: TGCGCCAGCAGCCAACCCGGGACAGGGGGTAAGAGAGGCTACGAGCAGTACTTC. This translates into CASSQPGTGGKRGYEQYF.

This clonotype was counted a few times. The rearrangement uses TRBV5-1 and TRBJ2-7; D not certain. Germline V gives CDR1 SGHRS, CDR2 YFSETQ. Trimming left V 1 base short and J 4 bases short, with 12 bases between. The CDR3 contains 14 residues. The CDR3 DNA reads TGCGCCAGCAGCTTGTCCGCAACATCGTACGAGCAGTACTTC. This encodes CASSLSATSYEQYF.

Only a few counts were recorded for this clonotype. This chain uses TRBV3-1 with TRBJ2-1, with TRBD2 matching 8 bases. The trim removed 4 bases at V and 4 bases at J, leaving 6 bases unmatched. Germline assignment: CDR1 LGHDT and CDR2 YNNKEL (reference sequence). This CDR3 region has 15 residues. The CDR3 DNA reads as TGTGCCAGCAGCCCACTAGCGGAAGGGTACAATGAGCAGTTCTTC. This translates into CASSPLAEGYNEQFF.

The chain joins TRBV5-1 to TRBJ2-3, with D maybe TRBD2 (6 bases). With 2 bases removed from V and 6 bases from J, the gap between germline ends came to 22 bases. CDR1 is SGHRS and CDR2 is YFSETQ in the germline V gene. This CDR3 has 17 residues. The CDR3 nucleotides are TGCGCCAGCAGCTTACGTTCGGGCCAGTGGGAGGTTGATACGCAGTATTTT. Translation: CASSLRSGQWEVDTQYF.

This chain links TRBV2 with TRBJ2-7; unclear D gene. The CDR3 is made up of 14 amino acids. Trimming removed 6 bases at V and 5 bases at J, with 17 bases between. Germline V gene lookup returns CDR1 SNHLY and CDR2 FYNNEI. The CDR3 is CASRGRWNEDEQYF. DNA for the CDR3: TGTGCCAGCAGGGGCCGGTGGAATGAGGACGAGCAGTACTTC.